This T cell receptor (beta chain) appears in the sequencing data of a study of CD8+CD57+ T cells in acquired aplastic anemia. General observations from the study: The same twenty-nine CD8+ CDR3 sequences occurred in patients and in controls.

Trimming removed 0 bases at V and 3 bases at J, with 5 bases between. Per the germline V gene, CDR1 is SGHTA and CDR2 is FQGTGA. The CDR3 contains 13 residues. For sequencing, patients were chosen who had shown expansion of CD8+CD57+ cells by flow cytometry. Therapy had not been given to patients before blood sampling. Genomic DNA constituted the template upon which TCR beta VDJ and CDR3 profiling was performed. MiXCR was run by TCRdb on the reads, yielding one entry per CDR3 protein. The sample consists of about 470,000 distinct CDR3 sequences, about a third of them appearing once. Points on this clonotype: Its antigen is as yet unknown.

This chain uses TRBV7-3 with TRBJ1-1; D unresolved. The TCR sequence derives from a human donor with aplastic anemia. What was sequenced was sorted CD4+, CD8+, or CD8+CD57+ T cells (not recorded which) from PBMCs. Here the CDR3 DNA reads TGTGCCAGCAGCTTAACATCCCACACTGAAGCTTTCTTT. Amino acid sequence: CASSLTSHTEAFF.